The T cell receptor (beta chain) described here comes from a study of T cell repertoires in cytomegalovirus infection. Study background: Both recently identified HLA-C-restricted and well-studied HLA-B-restricted CMV epitopes were used in the study.

Details on this clonotype: The antigen remains undetermined.

TCRdb called the reads again in MiXCR, with one record for every CDR3 protein. Of some 130,000 distinct CDR3 sequences in the sample, about 31% were seen once. Germline CDR1 is SEHNR and CDR2 is FQNEAQ (reference sequence). The CDR3 is made up of 12 amino acids. The V gene end was trimmed by 4 bases and the J gene end by 5 bases; junction bases not matched to a gene: 1. This specimen was CD8+ T cells from cultured PBMCs, taken from culture after CMV antigen stimulation. This clonotype originated in a human donor in good health (CMV status not recorded). Some clones in this sample may be carry-over from other donors' samples. The chain combines TRBV7-9 with TRBJ1-1, with 7 nucleotides matching TRBD1. The CDR3 sequence is CASSYRGTEAFF. In DNA, the CDR3 is TGTGCCAGCAGCTACAGGGGAACTGAAGCTTTCTTT.